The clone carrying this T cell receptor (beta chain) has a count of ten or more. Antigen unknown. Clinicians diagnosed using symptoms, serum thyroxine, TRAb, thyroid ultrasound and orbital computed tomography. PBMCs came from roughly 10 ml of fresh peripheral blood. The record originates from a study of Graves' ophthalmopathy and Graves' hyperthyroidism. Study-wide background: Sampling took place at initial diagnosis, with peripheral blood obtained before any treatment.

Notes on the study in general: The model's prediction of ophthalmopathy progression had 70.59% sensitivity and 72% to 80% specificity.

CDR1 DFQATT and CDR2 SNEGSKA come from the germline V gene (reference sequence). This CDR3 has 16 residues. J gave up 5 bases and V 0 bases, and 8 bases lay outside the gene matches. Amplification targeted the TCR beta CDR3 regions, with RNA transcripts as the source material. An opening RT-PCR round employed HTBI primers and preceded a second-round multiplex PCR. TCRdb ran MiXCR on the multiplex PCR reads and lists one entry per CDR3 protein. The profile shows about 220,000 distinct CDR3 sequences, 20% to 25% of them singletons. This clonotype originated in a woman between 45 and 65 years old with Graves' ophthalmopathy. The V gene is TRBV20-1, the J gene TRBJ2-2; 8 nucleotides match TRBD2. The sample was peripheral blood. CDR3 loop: CSARDLTSGRTGELFF. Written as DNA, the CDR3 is TGCAGTGCTAGAGATCTAACTAGCGGCAGGACCGGGGAGCTGTTTTTT.